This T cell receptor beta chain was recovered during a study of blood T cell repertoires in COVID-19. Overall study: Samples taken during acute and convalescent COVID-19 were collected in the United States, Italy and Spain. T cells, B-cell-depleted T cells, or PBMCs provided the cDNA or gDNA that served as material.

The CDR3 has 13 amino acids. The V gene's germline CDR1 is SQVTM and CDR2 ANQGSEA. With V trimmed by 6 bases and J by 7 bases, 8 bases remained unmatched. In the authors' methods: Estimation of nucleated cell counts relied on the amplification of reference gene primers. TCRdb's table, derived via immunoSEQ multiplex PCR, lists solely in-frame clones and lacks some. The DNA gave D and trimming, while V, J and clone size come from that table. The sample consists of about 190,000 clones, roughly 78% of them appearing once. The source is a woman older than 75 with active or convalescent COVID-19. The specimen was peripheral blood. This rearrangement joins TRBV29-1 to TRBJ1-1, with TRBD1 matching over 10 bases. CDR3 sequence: CSVTGGVFGEAFF. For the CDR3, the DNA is TGCAGCGTGACAGGGGGCGTTTTCGGTGAAGCTTTCTTT.